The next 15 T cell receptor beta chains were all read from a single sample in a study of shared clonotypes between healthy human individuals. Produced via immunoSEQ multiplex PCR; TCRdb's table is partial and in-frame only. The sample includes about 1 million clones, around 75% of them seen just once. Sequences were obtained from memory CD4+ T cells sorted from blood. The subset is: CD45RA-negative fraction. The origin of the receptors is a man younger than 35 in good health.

CDR3 bases: TGTGCCAGCAGCAATCGGGGCGATACCTACGAGCAGTACTTC. Its protein product is CASSNRGDTYEQYF. The chain uses TRBV9 and TRBJ2-7, with D perhaps matching TRBD1 or TRBD2 (5 bases each). CDR1 is SGDLS, CDR2 YYNGEE, per germline. This CDR3 is built from 14 residues. The V gene lost 4 bases and the J gene lost 2 bases, with 13 bases spanning the gap.

The CDR3 loop reads CASSLGGSTAPRANVLTF. The CDR3 nucleotides read TGTGCCAGCAGCTTAGGCGGATCCACCGCACCGCGGGCCAACGTCCTGACTTTC. This chain connects TRBV7-9 to TRBJ2-6; D unclear. Trimming took 1 base from V and 5 from J, leaving 18 bases between them. CDR3 length equals 18 residues. Germline V gene sequence: CDR1 SEHNR, CDR2 FQNEAQ (reference sequence).

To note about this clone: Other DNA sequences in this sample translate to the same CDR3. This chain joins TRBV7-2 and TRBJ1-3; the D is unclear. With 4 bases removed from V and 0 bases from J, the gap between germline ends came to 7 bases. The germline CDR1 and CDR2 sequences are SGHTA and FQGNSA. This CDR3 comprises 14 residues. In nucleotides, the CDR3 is TGTGCCAGCAGCTCCACCCTCTCTGGAAACACCATATATTTT. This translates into CASSSTLSGNTIYF.

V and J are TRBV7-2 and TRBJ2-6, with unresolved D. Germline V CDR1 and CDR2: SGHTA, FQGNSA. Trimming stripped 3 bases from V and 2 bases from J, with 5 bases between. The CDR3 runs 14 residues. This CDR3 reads CASSFAAGANVLTF. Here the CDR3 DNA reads TGTGCCAGCAGCTTCGCCGCTGGGGCCAACGTCCTGACTTTC. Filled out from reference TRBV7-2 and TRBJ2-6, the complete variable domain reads GAGVSQSPSNKVTEKGKDVELRCDPISGHTALYWYRQSLGQGLEFLIYFQGNSAPDKSGLPSDRFSAERTGGSVSTLTIQRTQQEDSAVYLCASSFAAGANVLTFGAGSRLTVL.

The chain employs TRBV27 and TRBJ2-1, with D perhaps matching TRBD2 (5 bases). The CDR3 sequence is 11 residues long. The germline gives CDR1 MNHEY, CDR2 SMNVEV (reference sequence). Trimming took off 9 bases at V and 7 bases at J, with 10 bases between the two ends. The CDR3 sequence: CASEGGNEQFF. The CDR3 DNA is TGTGCCAGTGAAGGCGGGAATGAGCAGTTCTTC.

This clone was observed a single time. This CDR3 reads CASSSKAGARRLAGTGELFF. The DNA for the CDR3 is TGTGCCAGCAGTTCGAAGGCGGGGGCGCGAAGACTAGCGGGCACCGGGGAGCTGTTTTTT. J is TRBJ2-2 and V is TRBV27; 10 positions match TRBD2. The CDR3 loop spans 20 amino acids. Trimming cost V 4 bases and J 4 bases; bases outside gene matches: 18. The germline V gene encodes CDR1 MNHEY and CDR2 SMNVEV (reference sequence).

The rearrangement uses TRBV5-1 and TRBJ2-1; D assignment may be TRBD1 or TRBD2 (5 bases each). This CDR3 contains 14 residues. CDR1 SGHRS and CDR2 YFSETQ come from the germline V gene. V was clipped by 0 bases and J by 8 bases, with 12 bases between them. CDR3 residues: CASSLAGAPYEQFF. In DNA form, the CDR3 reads TGCGCCAGCAGCTTGGCCGGGGCCCCATATGAGCAGTTCTTC.

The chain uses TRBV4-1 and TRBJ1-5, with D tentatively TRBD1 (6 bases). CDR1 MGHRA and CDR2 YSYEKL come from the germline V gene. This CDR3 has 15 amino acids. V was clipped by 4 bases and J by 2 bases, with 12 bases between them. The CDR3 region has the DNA TGCGCCAGCAGCCCAGGGGACATTCGCAATCAGCCCCAGCATTTT. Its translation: CASSPGDIRNQPQHF.

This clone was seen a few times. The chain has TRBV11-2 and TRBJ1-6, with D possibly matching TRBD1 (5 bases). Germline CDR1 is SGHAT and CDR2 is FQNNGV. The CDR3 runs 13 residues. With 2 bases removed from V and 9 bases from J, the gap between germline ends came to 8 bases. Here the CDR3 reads CASSLKGSSPLHF. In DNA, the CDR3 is TGTGCCAGCAGCTTAAAGGGGAGTTCACCCCTCCACTTT.

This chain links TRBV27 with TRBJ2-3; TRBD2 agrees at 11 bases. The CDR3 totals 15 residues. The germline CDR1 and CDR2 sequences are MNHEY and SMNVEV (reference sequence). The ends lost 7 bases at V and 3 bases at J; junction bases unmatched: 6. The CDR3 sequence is CASTTSGGYTDTQYF. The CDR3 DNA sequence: TGTGCCAGCACAACTAGCGGGGGCTATACAGATACGCAGTATTTT.

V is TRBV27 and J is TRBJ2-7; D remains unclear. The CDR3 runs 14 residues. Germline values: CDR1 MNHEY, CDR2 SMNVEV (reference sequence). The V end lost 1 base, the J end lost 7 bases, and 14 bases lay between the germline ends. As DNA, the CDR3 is TGTGCCAGCAGTTTATTTACACTGCCTAAGGAGCAGTACTTC. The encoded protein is CASSLFTLPKEQYF.

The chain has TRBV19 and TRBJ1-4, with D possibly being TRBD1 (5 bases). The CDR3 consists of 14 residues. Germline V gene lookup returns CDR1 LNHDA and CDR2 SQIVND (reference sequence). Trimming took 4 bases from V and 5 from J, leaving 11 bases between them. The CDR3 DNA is TGTGCCAGTAGTACCACGGGACTGAATGAAAAACTGTTTTTT. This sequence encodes CASSTTGLNEKLFF.

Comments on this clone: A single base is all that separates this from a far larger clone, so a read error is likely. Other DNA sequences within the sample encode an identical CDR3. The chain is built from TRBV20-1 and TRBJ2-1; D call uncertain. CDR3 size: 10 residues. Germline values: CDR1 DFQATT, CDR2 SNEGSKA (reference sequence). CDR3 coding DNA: TGCAGCGCTAGGACCGTACGGCAGTTCTTC. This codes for CSARTVRQFF.

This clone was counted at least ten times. CDR3 nucleotides: TGCGCCAGCAGCCAAGATCTGGCGTTAGCTAACTATGGCTACACCTTC. As protein: CASSQDLALANYGYTF. The V call is TRBV4-3, the J call TRBJ1-2; no clear D. The V end was cut by 0 bases, the J end by 0 bases, with 11 bases between. The germline gives CDR1 LGHNA, CDR2 YSLEER. CDR3 length: 16 residues.

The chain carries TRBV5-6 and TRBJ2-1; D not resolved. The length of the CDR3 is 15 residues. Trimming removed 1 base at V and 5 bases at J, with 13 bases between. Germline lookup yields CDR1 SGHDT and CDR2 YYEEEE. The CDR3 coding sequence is TGTGCCAGCAGCTTGAGGGCTAGAAGTAACAATGAGCAGTTCTTC. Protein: CASSLRARSNNEQFF.